The sequence of this TCR beta chain was determined in a study of blood T cell repertoires in COVID-19. The wider study: Samples representing acute and convalescent COVID-19 were sourced from the United States, Italy and Spain.

Germline V gene sequence: CDR1 SEHNR, CDR2 FQNEAQ (reference sequence). The CDR3 contains 10 residues. Sequencing used immunoSEQ multiplex PCR; TCRdb keeps in-frame clones, though not all of them. This sample has fewer than 250,000 clones, with over 70% found just once. The rearrangement joins TRBV7-9 to TRBJ1-1; weak D call: TRBD1 (5 bases). The clonotype originates from a man aged 60-69 years with acute or convalescent COVID-19. What was sequenced was peripheral blood. Written as DNA, the CDR3 is TGTTCAGGGATGAACACTGAAGCTTTCTTT. It yields the protein CSGMNTEAFF. Full variable domain (remainder filled in from reference TRBV7-9 and TRBJ1-1): DTGVSQNPRHKITKRGQNVTFRCDPISEHNRLYWYRQTLGQGPEFLTYFQNEAQLEKSRLLSDRFSAERPKGSFSTLEIQRTEQGDSAMYLCSGMNTEAFFGQGTRLTVV.